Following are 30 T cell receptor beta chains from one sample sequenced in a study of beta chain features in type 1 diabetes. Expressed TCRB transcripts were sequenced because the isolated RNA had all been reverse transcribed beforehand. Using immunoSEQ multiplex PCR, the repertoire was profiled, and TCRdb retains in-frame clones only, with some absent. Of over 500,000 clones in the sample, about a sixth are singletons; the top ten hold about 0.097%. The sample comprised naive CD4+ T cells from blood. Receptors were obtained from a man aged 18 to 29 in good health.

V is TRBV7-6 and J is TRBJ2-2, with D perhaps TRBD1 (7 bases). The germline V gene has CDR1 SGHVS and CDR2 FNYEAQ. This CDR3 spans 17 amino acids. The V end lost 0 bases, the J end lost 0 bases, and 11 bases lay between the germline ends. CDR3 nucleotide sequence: TGTGCCAGCAGCTTAGCTGGCGGGACAGCGAACACCGGGGAGCTGTTTTTT. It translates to CASSLAGGTANTGELFF.

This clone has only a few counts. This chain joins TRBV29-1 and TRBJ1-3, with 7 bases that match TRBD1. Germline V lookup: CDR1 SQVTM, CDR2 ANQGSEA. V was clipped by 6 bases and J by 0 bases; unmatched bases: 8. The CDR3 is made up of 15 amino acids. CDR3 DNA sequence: TGCAGCGTCGGGCTACAGGGGCACTCTGGAAACACCATATATTTT. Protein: CSVGLQGHSGNTIYF.

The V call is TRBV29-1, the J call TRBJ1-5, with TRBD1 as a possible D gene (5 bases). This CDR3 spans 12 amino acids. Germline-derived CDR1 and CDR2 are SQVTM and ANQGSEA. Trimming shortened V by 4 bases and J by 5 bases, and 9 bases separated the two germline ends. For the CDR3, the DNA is TGCAGCGTTGGTCTGGGACATCAGCCCCAGCATTTT. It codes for CSVGLGHQPQHF.

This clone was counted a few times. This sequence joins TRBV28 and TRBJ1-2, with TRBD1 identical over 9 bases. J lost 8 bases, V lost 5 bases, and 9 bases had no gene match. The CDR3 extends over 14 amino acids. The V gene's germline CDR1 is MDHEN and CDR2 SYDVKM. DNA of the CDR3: TGTGCCAGCAGTGTCCGGGACAGGGTTAACGGCTACACCTTC. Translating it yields CASSVRDRVNGYTF.

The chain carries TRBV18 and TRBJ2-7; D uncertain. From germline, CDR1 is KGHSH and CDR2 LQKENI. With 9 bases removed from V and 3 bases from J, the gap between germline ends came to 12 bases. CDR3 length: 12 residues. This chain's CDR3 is CASSTVDYEQYF. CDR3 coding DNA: TGTGCCAGTTCCACCGTGGACTACGAGCAGTACTTC.

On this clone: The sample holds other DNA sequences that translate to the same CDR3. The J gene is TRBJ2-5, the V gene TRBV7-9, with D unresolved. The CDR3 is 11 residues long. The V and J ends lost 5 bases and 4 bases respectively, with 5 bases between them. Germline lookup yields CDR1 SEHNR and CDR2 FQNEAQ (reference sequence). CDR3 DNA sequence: TGTGCCAGCAGCCCTCTAGAGACCCAGTACTTC. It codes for CASSPLETQYF.

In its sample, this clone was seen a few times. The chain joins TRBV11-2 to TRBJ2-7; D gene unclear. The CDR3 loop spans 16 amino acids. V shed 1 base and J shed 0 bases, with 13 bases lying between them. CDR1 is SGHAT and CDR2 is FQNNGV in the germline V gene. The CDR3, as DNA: TGTGCCAGCAGCTTAGTCCCTACGAGGAGCTCCTACGAGCAGTACTTC. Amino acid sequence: CASSLVPTRSSYEQYF.

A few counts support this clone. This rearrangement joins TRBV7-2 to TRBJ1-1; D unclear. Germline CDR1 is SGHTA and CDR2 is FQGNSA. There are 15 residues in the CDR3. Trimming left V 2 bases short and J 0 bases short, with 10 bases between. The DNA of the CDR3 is TGTGCCAGCAGCTTACTTCGGGCGATGAACACTGAAGCTTTCTTT. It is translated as CASSLLRAMNTEAFF. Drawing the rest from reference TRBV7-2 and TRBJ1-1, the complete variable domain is GAGVSQSPSNKVTEKGKDVELRCDPISGHTALYWYRQSLGQGLEFLIYFQGNSAPDKSGLPSDRFSAERTGGSVSTLTIQRTQQEDSAVYLCASSLLRAMNTEAFFGQGTRLTVV.

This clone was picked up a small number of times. The CDR3 region is CASSKSGTGSYEQYF. CDR3 sequence (DNA): TGTGCCAGCAGTAAGAGCGGGACAGGGTCCTACGAGCAGTACTTC. This chain joins TRBV2 and TRBJ2-7; 9 bases fit TRBD1. The CDR3 is made up of 15 amino acids. Germline lookup yields CDR1 SNHLY and CDR2 FYNNEI. J gave up 1 base and V 5 bases, and 6 bases lay outside the gene matches.

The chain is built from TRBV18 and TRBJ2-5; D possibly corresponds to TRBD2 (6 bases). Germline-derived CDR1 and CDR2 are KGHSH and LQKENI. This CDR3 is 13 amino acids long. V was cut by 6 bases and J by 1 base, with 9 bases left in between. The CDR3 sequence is CASSQGLQETQYF. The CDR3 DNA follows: TGTGCCAGCTCGCAGGGACTCCAAGAGACCCAGTACTTC.

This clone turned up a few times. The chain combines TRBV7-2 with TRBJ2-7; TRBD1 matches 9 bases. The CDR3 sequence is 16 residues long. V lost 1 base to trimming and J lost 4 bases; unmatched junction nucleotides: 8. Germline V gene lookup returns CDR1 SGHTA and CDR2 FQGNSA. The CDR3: CASSLVPGTGTYEQYF. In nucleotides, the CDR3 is TGTGCCAGCAGCTTAGTACCCGGGACAGGGACATACGAGCAGTACTTC. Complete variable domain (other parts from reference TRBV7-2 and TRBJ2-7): GAGVSQSPSNKVTEKGKDVELRCDPISGHTALYWYRQSLGQGLEFLIYFQGNSAPDKSGLPSDRFSAERTGGSVSTLTIQRTQQEDSAVYLCASSLVPGTGTYEQYFGPGTRLTVT.

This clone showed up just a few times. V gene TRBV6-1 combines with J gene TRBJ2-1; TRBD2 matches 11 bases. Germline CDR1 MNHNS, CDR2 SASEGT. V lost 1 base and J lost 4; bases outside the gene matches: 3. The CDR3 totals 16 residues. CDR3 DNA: TGTGCCAGCAGTGAAGAGGGACTAGCGGCGTACAATGAGCAGTTCTTC. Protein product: CASSEEGLAAYNEQFF.

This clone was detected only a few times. The CDR3 is CASSQVRGNTEAFF. The CDR3 nucleotides are TGCGCCAGCAGCCAAGTTCGAGGGAACACTGAAGCTTTCTTT. The chain links TRBV4-1 to TRBJ1-1; no clear D. The V and J ends lost 1 base and 1 base respectively, with 7 bases between them. This CDR3 has 14 residues. From germline, CDR1 is MGHRA and CDR2 YSYEKL.

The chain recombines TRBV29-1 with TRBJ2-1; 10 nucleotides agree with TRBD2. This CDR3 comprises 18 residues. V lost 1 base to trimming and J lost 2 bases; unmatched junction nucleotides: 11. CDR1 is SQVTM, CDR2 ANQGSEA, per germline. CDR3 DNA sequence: TGCAGCGTTGAAGGGAGGCTAGCGGGAGTAGGCCCCTACAATGAGCAGTTCTTC. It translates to CSVEGRLAGVGPYNEQFF.

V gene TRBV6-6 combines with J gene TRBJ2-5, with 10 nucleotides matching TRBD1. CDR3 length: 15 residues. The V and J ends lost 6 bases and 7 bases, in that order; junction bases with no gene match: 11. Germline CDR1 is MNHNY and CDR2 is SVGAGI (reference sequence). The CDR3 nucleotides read TGTGCCAGCAGCCCCGGACAGGGGGAAGCGGGGACCCAGTACTTC. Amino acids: CASSPGQGEAGTQYF.

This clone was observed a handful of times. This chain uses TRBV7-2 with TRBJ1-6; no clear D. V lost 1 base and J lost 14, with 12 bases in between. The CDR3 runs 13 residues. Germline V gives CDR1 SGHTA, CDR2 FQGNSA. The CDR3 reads CASSLVIRSALHF. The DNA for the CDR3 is TGTGCCAGCAGCTTAGTCATCAGGTCCGCCCTCCACTTT.

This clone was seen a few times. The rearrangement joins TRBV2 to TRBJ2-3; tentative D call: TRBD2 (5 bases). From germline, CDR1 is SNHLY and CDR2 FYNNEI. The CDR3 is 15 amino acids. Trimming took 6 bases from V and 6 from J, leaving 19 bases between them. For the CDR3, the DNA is TGTGCCAGCAGCAACGGGGTCCCTGCGAGGGATACGCAGTATTTT. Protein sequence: CASSNGVPARDTQYF.

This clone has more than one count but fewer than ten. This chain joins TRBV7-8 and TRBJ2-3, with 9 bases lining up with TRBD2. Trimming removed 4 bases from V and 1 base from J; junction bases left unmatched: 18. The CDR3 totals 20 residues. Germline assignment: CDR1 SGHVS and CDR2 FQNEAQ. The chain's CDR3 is CASSSPLGLAGSLRTDTQYF. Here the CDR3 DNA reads TGTGCCAGCAGCTCCCCTCTTGGGCTAGCGGGATCCCTACGCACAGATACGCAGTATTTT. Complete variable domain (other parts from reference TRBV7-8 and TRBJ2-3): GAGVSQSPRYKVAKRGQDVALRCDPISGHVSLFWYQQALGQGPEFLTYFQNEAQLDKSGLPSDRFFAERPEGSVSTLKIQRTQQEDSAVYLCASSSPLGLAGSLRTDTQYFGPGTRLTVL.

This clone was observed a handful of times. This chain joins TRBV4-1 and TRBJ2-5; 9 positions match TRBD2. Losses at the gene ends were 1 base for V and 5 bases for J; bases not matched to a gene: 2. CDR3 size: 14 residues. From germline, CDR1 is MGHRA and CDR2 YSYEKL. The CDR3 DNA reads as TGCGCCAGCAGCCAAGGACTAGCGGAGGAGACCCAGTACTTC. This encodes CASSQGLAEETQYF.

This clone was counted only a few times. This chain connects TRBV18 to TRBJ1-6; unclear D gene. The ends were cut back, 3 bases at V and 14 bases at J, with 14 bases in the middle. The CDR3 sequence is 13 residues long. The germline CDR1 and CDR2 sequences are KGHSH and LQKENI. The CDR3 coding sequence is TGTGCCAGCTCACCCAAGGACCCCGCAGCCCTCCACTTT. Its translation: CASSPKDPAALHF. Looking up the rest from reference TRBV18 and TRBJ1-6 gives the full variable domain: NAGVMQNPRHLVRRRGQEARLRCSPMKGHSHVYWYRQLPEEGLKFMVYLQKENIIDESGMPKERFSAEFPKEGPSILRIQQVVRGDSAAYFCASSPKDPAALHFGNGTRLTVT.

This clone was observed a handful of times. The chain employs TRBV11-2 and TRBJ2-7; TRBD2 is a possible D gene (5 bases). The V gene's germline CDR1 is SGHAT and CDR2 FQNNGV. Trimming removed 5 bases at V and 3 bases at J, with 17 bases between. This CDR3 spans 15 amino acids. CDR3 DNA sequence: TGTGCCAGCAGCCGGGAAGATGAGGTCTTCTACGAGCAGTACTTC. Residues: CASSREDEVFYEQYF.

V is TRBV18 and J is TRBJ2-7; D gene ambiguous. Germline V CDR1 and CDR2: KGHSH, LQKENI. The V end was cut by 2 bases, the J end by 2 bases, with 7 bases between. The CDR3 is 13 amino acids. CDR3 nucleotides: TGTGCCAGCTCACCAAGTCAGGCCTACGAGCAGTACTTC. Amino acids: CASSPSQAYEQYF.

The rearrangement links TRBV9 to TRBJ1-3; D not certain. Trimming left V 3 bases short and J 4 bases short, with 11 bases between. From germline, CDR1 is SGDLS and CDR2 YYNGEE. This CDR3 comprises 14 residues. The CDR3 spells CASSAEPQGNTIYF. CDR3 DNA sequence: TGTGCCAGCAGCGCTGAACCACAGGGAAACACCATATATTTT. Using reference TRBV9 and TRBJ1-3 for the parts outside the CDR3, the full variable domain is DSGVTQTPKHLITATGQRVTLRCSPRSGDLSVYWYQQSLDQGLQFLIQYYNGEERAKGNILERFSAQQFPDLHSELNLSSLELGDSALYFCASSAEPQGNTIYFGEGSWLTVV.

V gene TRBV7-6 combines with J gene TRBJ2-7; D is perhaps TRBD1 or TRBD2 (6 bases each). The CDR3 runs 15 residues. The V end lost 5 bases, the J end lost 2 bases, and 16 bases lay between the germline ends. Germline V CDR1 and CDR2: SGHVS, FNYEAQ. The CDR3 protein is CASSTQGGVTYEQYF. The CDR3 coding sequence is TGTGCCAGCAGCACACAGGGCGGGGTAACCTACGAGCAGTACTTC.

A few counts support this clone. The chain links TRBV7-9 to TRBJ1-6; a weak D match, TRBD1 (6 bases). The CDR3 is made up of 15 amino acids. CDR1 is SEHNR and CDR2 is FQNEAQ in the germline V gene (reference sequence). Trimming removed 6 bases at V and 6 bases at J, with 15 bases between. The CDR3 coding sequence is TGTGCCAGCAGTTCACAGGGCAGCATTAATTCACCCCTCCACTTT. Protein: CASSSQGSINSPLHF. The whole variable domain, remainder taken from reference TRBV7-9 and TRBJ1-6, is DTGVSQNPRHKITKRGQNVTFRCDPISEHNRLYWYRQTLGQGPEFLTYFQNEAQLEKSRLLSDRFSAERPKGSFSTLEIQRTEQGDSAMYLCASSSQGSINSPLHFGNGTRLTVT.

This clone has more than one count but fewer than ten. The CDR3 nucleotides read TGTGCCAGCAGCACGGGACAGCTCTCTGGAAACACCATATATTTT. Translated: CASSTGQLSGNTIYF. The V gene is TRBV28, the J gene TRBJ1-3; TRBD1 aligns across 7 bases. With V trimmed by 6 bases and J by 0 bases, 5 bases remained unmatched. This CDR3 comprises 15 residues. Looked up from germline, CDR1 is MDHEN and CDR2 is SYDVKM.

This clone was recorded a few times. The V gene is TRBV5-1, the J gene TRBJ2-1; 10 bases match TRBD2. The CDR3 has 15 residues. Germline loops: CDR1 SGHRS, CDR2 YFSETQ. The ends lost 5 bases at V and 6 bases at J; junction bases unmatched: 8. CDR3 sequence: CASRWLAGASNEQFF. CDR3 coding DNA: TGCGCCAGCAGGTGGCTAGCGGGAGCGTCCAATGAGCAGTTCTTC.

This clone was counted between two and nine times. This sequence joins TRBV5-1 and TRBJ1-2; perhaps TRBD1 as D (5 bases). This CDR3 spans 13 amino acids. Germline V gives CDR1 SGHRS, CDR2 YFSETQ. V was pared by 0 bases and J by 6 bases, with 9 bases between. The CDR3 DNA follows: TGCGCCAGCAGCTTGGCGACAGCAAATGGCTACACCTTC. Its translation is CASSLATANGYTF.

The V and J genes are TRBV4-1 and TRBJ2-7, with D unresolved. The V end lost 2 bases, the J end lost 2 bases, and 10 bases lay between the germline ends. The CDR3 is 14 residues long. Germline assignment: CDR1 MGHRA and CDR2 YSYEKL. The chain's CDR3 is CASSQPLKTYEQYF. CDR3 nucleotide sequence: TGCGCCAGCAGCCAACCACTTAAGACCTACGAGCAGTACTTC.

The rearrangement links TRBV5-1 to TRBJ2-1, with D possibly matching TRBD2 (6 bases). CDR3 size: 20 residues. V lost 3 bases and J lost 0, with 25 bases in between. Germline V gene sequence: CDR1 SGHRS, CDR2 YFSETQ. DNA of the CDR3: TGCGCCAGCAGCTCCCCCGAAGGCCAAGGTGGGGGGAGCTCCTACAATGAGCAGTTCTTC. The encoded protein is CASSSPEGQGGGSSYNEQFF.